This is a list of T cell receptor beta chains from one sample in a study of T cell responses to AZD1222 COVID-19 vaccine. Profiling relied on immunoSEQ multiplex PCR, and the TCRdb table lists in-frame clones only, not all of them. The sample lists some 150,000 clones, over 90% seen once, with about 3.7% in the top ten. Source: peripheral blood, taken 28 days after the second AZD1222 dose. The receptors here all came from an adult who received the AZD1222 COVID-19 vaccine. CDR3s include the opening cysteine and the closing phenylalanine or tryptophan. The D gene is left open where the match is weak. Where a row states a size, it is once, few, many or the class of an expanded clone; other rows omit it.

TRBJ1-3,NA,TRBV7-2,NA,TGTGCCAGCAGCAGAGGGGTGTCGGGAAACACCATATATTTT,CASSRGVSGNTIYF
TRBJ1-4,NA,TRBV29-1,NA,TGCAGCGTTGGGATCGGCGGGAATGAAAAACTGTTTTTT,CSVGIGGNEKLFF
TRBJ1-4,NA,TRBV7-3,NA,TGTGCCAGCAGCTTGAACGGGGGTGCGGGTGAAAAACTGTTTTTT,CASSLNGGAGEKLFF
TRBJ1-5,NA,TRBV28,NA,TGTGCCAGCATTCCAGAACAGGAGTATAGCAATCAGCCCCAGCATTTT,CASIPEQEYSNQPQHF
TRBJ1-3,NA,TRBV10-3,NA,TGTGCCATCAGTGAGTCACCGCCTTTCTCTGGAAACACCATATATTTT,CAISESPPFSGNTIYF
TRBJ2-2,TRBD2,TRBV9,NA,TGTGCCAGCAGCGTAGGACTAGCGGGACTGCTTTACACCGGGGAGCTGTTTTTT,CASSVGLAGLLYTGELFF
TRBJ2-2,NA,TRBV5-5,NA,TGTGCCAGCAGCACAGTAGCCGGGTCCTCCGGAGTGGAGCTGTTTTTT,CASSTVAGSSGVELFF
TRBJ1-1,NA,TRBV7-9,NA,TGTGCCAGCAGCTTAGAAGCTTTCTTT,CASSLEAFF
TRBJ2-1,TRBD2,TRBV29-1,NA,TGCAGCGTTGCACATAGGCTAGCGGGGTACAATGAGCAGTTCTTC,CSVAHRLAGYNEQFF
TRBJ2-1,TRBD2,TRBV20-1,NA,TGCAGTGCTAGTGGGACGGGAGGAGGGAATGAGCAGTTCTTC,CSASGTGGGNEQFF
TRBJ2-2,TRBD1,TRBV9,NA,TGTGCCAGCAGGGACAGGACGAACACCGGGGAGCTGTTTTTT,CASRDRTNTGELFF
TRBJ1-1,NA,TRBV19,NA,TGTGCCAGTGGCGATCCGAACACTGAAGCTTTCTTT,CASGDPNTEAFF
TRBJ2-5,TRBD1,TRBV27,once,TGTGCCAGCAGTCGAAGGGACAGCCAAGAGACCCAGTACTTC,CASSRRDSQETQYF
TRBJ2-5,TRBD1,TRBV23-1,NA,TGCGCCAGCAGTCAAGGACAGGGCGACAACCTCCAAGAGACCCAGTACTTC,CASSQGQGDNLQETQYF
TRBJ1-1,NA,TRBV7-2,NA,TGTGCCAGCAGCTTTCAGGGAGACACTGAAGCTTTCTTT,CASSFQGDTEAFF
TRBJ2-2,TRBD2,TRBV3-1/TRBV3-2,NA,TGTGCCAGCAAACACGAAATTCCGGGACTAGCGGACACCGGGGAGCTGTTTTTT,CASKHEIPGLADTGELFF
TRBJ1-4,NA,TRBV5-5,NA,TGTGCCAGCAGCTTGGAGCAGGGACTTTGGGAAAAACTGTTTTTT,CASSLEQGLWEKLFF
TRBJ1-1,NA,TRBV5-4,few,TGTGCCAGCAGCTCTCCGGCGGGTGAAGCTTTCTTT,CASSSPAGEAFF
TRBJ2-6,NA,TRBV19,few,TGTGCCAGTAGTATAGATCAGGGCTCTGGGGCCAACGTCCTGACTTTC,CASSIDQGSGANVLTF
TRBJ1-1,NA,TRBV14,NA,TGTGCCAGCAGCCAAGGTTTGGTTCCAGGGATCGAGATCACTGAAGCTTTCTTT,CASSQGLVPGIEITEAFF
TRBJ2-7,TRBD1,TRBV18,NA,TGTGCCAGCTCCCTCTCCGGGACAGGGGTCTCCCCCCAGTACTTC,CASSLSGTGVSPQYF
TRBJ2-1,TRBD2,TRBV7-9,NA,TGTGCCAGCAGCTATGACGGGACTAGCGGGAGGAATGAGCAGTTCTTC,CASSYDGTSGRNEQFF
TRBJ1-2,NA,TRBV29-1,NA,TGCAGCGTACAGACAGGAGCTAACTATGGCTACACCTTC,CSVQTGANYGYTF
TRBJ1-1,NA,TRBV6-1,NA,TGTGCCAGCAGTGAAAAATCGGAGGCGGGGGGAACTGAAGCTTTCTTT,CASSEKSEAGGTEAFF
TRBJ1-1,TRBD1,TRBV5-1,NA,TGCGCCAGCAGCTGGGTGACAGGGGGTACGACTGAAGCTTTCTTT,CASSWVTGGTTEAFF
TRBJ2-2,NA,TRBV29-1,NA,TGCAGCGTTGAATTAGCGGAGATGGCCGGGGAGCTGTTTTTT,CSVELAEMAGELFF
TRBJ2-1,NA,TRBV5-1,once,TGCGCCAGCAGCCCGCTCGGGGTTGAGCAGTTCTTC,CASSPLGVEQFF
TRBJ1-1,NA,TRBV5-1,NA,TGCGCCAGCAGCTTTTGGGGGCTCGCAATGAACACTGAAGCTTTCTTT,CASSFWGLAMNTEAFF
TRBJ2-3,NA,TRBV28,NA,TGTGCCAGCAGCCTGGGTACCGGATCTAGCACAGATACGCAGTATTTT,CASSLGTGSSTDTQYF
TRBJ2-3,TRBD2,TRBV11-2,NA,TGTGCCAGCAGCTTAGCGGGAGGGCCGCCAGATACGCAGTATTTT,CASSLAGGPPDTQYF
TRBJ1-1,TRBD1,TRBV19,NA,TGTGCCAGTAACGGAGAGCGGACAGGGGGCGCCGCTGAAGCTTTCTTT,CASNGERTGGAAEAFF
TRBJ1-3,NA,TRBV11-2,NA,TGTGCCAGCAGCCTCCCCAGCTCTGGAAACACCATATATTTT,CASSLPSSGNTIYF
TRBJ1-5,NA,TRBV19,NA,TGTGCCAGTCAACCGGGCCTCCTCCGGGGGAGCAATCAGCCCCAGCATTTT,CASQPGLLRGSNQPQHF
TRBJ1-1,NA,TRBV7-9,NA,TGTGCCAGCAGCTTATCTGCGGGGGTGAACACTGAAGCTTTCTTT,CASSLSAGVNTEAFF
TRBJ2-1,TRBD1,TRBV5-4,NA,TGTGCCAGCAGCTCCGGGACAGGGGGGTACAATGAGCAGTTCTTC,CASSSGTGGYNEQFF
TRBJ1-1,TRBD1,TRBV29-1,NA,TGCAGCGCCCTCGACCAGGGGGGTGTCACTGAAGCTTTCTTT,CSALDQGGVTEAFF